This TCR beta chain was sequenced during a study of CD8+CD57+ T cells in acquired aplastic anemia. Study background: An average of roughly 3 ug of DNA was obtained from sorted CD4+ and CD8+ cells. Approximately 11 million reads were obtained on average for healthy donor CD4+ cells. Study-wide results and caveats: Controls did not differ significantly from patients in CD8+ Simpson's diversity.

Using genomic DNA as the template, TCR beta VDJ and CDR3 profiling was carried out. MiXCR, applied by TCRdb to the reads, yields one record per CDR3 protein. The sample shows about 190,000 distinct CDR3 sequences, less than 70% of them seen only once. CDR1 SGHRS and CDR2 YFSETQ come from the germline V gene. Trimming removed 4 bases from V and 3 bases from J, with 5 bases in between. The CDR3 sequence is 12 residues long. This clonotype has ten or more counts. No antigen is known for it. V gene TRBV5-1 combines with J gene TRBJ2-4; no definite D call. Sequenced sample: sorted CD4+, CD8+, or CD8+CD57+ T cells (not recorded which) from PBMCs. This sequence was found in a human donor in good health, serving as a control. CDR3 DNA sequence: TGCGCCAGCAGCGAAAACAAAAACATTCAGTACTTC. Amino acids: CASSENKNIQYF.